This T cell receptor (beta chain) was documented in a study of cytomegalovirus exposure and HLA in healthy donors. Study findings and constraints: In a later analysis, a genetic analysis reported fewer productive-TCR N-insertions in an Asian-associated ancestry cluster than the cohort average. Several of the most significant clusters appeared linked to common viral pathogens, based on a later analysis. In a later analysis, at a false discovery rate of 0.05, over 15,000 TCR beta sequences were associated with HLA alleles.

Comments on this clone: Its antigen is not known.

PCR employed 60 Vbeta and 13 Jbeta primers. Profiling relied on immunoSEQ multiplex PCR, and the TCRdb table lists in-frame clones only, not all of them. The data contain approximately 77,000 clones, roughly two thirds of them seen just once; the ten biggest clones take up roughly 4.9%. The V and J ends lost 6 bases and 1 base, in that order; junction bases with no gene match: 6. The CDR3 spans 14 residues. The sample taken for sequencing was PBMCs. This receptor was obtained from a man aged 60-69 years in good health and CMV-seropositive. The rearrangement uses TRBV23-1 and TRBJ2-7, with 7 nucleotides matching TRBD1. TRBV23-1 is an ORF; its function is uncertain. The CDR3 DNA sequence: TGCGCCAGCAGGACCGGGACAGAATCCTACGAGCAGTACTTC. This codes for CASRTGTESYEQYF.